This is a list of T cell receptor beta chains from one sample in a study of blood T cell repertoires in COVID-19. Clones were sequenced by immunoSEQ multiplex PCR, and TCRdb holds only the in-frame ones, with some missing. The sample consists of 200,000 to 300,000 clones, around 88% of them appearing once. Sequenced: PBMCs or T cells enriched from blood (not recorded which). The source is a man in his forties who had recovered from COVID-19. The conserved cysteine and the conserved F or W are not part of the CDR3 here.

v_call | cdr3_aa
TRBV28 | ASSPLLDRYQETQY
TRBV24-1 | ATSDRTNNYEQY
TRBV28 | ASSSNRGLNQPQH
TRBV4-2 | ASSLLWRAETDTQY
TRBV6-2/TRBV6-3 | ASSAMLSSYEQY
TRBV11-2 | ASSLASGLSQETQY
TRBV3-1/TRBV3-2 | ASSHQGINEKLF
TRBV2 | ATNAGTDTNYGYT
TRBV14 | ASSQDRTGGRHEQY
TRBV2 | ASSREFYSNQPQH
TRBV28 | ASSFSVGGARNQPQH
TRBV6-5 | ASSPRRRSNTEAF
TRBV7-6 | ASNTPGWGDSDTQY
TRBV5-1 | ASTWGGENSPLH
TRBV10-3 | ATGVTSTDTQY
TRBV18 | ASSQGQGDYGYT
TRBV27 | ASRGAYNSPLH
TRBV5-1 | ASSGQGGLVNEQF
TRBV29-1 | SVEPGQGGGYT
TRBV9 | ASSVAWTMNTEAF
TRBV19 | ASSMGHRGGYT
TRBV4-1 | ASSQPTGTGWSEAF
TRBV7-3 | ASSLRRGQGPEYQETQY
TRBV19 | ASSKTEAF
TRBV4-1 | ASSQPGTSAYNEQF
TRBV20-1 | SASAPGLVNSPLH
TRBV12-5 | ASGSGTGGFYEQY
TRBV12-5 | ASATGRNEKLF
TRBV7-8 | ASSFRVTGELF
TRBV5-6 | ASSPGRGGLGDTQY
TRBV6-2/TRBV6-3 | ASSGATGWETQY
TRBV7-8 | ASSPTTGYSNQPQH
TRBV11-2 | ASRDHKGALAKNIQY
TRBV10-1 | ASSEAGSEETQY
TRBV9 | ASSILAGGSIGELF
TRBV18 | ASSPDRASYEQY
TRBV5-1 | ASRSGSNTGELF
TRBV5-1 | ASHTGGTEAF
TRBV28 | ASAFGLAVLSSYEQY
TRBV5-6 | ASSYGTGVLIRPLH
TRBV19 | ASSITSGVGETQY
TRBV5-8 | ASSLRGDGGYGYT